These T cell receptor beta chains were read from a single sample in a study of CD8 T cells in Susac syndrome. TCRdb reanalysed the immunoSEQ multiplex PCR reads using MiXCR and keeps one entry per CDR3 protein. The table lists roughly 180,000 distinct CDR3 sequences, 93% of them singletons, with roughly 0.094% in the top ten. The sequenced sample consisted of CD4+ T cells from PBMCs. The receptors here all came from a human donor with multiple sclerosis. The CDR3 runs from the conserved cysteine through the conserved F or W. Fields, in order: V gene, J gene, D gene, clone size, CDR3 protein, CDR3 DNA. The D gene is left open where the match is weak. Only some rows state a clone size, as once, few, many or a class for expanded clones.

v_gene: TRBV3-1
j_gene: TRBJ1-1
d_gene: NA
abundance: once
CDR3aa: CASSQRDLLTEAFF
CDR3nt: TGTGCCAGCAGCCAAAGGGACTTACTAACTGAAGCTTTCTTT

v_gene: TRBV7-8
j_gene: TRBJ2-7
d_gene: TRBD1
abundance: once
CDR3aa: CASSLVTRQGEYF
CDR3nt: TGTGCCAGCAGCTTAGTCACCCGACAGGGCGAGTACTTC

v_gene: TRBV7-6
j_gene: TRBJ2-4
d_gene: NA
abundance: few
CDR3aa: CASSPGFGGIQYF
CDR3nt: TGTGCCAGCAGCCCGGGTTTCGGTGGCATTCAGTACTTC

v_gene: TRBV24-1
j_gene: TRBJ2-3
d_gene: TRBD2
abundance: NA
CDR3aa: CATSGTSSTDTQYF
CDR3nt: TGTGCCACCAGTGGGACTAGTAGCACAGATACGCAGTATTTT

v_gene: TRBV5-1
j_gene: TRBJ1-1
d_gene: TRBD1
abundance: NA
CDR3aa: CASIQGAGDTEAFF
CDR3nt: TGCGCCAGCATCCAGGGGGCGGGTGACACTGAAGCTTTCTTT

v_gene: TRBV12-3/TRBV12-4
j_gene: TRBJ2-1
d_gene: NA
abundance: NA
CDR3aa: CASRTSGGLRDEQFF
CDR3nt: TGTGCCAGCAGAACCTCGGGGGGCCTTAGAGATGAGCAGTTCTTC

v_gene: TRBV6-5
j_gene: TRBJ2-7
d_gene: NA
abundance: NA
CDR3aa: CASSYSVGEAYEQYF
CDR3nt: TGTGCCAGCAGTTACTCTGTGGGAGAGGCATACGAGCAGTACTTC

v_gene: TRBV12-3/TRBV12-4
j_gene: TRBJ1-2
d_gene: NA
abundance: NA
CDR3aa: CASSLGPRRDFGYTF
CDR3nt: TGTGCCAGCAGTTTAGGGCCCCGGCGGGATTTTGGCTACACCTTC

v_gene: TRBV28
j_gene: TRBJ1-5
d_gene: NA
abundance: NA
CDR3aa: CASNLVSLDQPQHF
CDR3nt: TGTGCCAGCAATCTAGTCAGTCTAGATCAGCCCCAGCATTTT

v_gene: TRBV20-1
j_gene: TRBJ1-1
d_gene: NA
abundance: NA
CDR3aa: CSARDGRGGTEAFF
CDR3nt: TGCAGTGCTAGAGATGGGCGGGGTGGAACTGAAGCTTTCTTT

v_gene: TRBV19
j_gene: TRBJ1-5
d_gene: TRBD1
abundance: NA
CDR3aa: CASNRGVYQPQHF
CDR3nt: TGTGCCAGTAACAGGGGAGTGTATCAGCCCCAGCATTTT

v_gene: TRBV13
j_gene: TRBJ2-6
d_gene: NA
abundance: NA
CDR3aa: CASSLSSGANVLTF
CDR3nt: TGTGCCAGCAGCTTAAGCTCTGGGGCCAACGTCCTGACTTTC

v_gene: TRBV20-1
j_gene: TRBJ2-2
d_gene: NA
abundance: NA
CDR3aa: CSASVGANTGELFF
CDR3nt: TGCAGTGCTAGCGTGGGAGCGAACACCGGGGAGCTGTTTTTT

v_gene: TRBV12-3/TRBV12-4
j_gene: TRBJ2-5
d_gene: TRBD1
abundance: NA
CDR3aa: CASSPFQGEQETQYF
CDR3nt: TGTGCCAGCAGCCCGTTCCAGGGGGAACAAGAGACCCAGTACTTC

v_gene: TRBV28
j_gene: TRBJ1-2
d_gene: NA
abundance: once
CDR3aa: CASTKTGYGYTF
CDR3nt: TGTGCCAGCACGAAGACAGGCTATGGCTACACCTTC

v_gene: TRBV7-3
j_gene: TRBJ2-3
d_gene: NA
abundance: NA
CDR3aa: CASSLTFGQGLGTDTQYF
CDR3nt: TGTGCCAGCAGCTTAACGTTCGGCCAGGGGCTTGGCACAGATACGCAGTATTTT

v_gene: TRBV20-1
j_gene: TRBJ2-7
d_gene: TRBD1
abundance: NA
CDR3aa: CSARDRGIAGQYF
CDR3nt: TGCAGTGCCAGAGACAGGGGGATAGCTGGGCAGTACTTC

v_gene: TRBV5-4
j_gene: TRBJ2-1
d_gene: NA
abundance: NA
CDR3aa: CASSLTVNNEQFF
CDR3nt: TGTGCCAGCAGCTTGACAGTAAACAATGAGCAGTTCTTC

v_gene: TRBV27
j_gene: TRBJ1-2
d_gene: TRBD1
abundance: once
CDR3aa: CASSLSGTVQAGGYTF
CDR3nt: TGTGCCAGCAGTTTATCAGGGACAGTACAGGCAGGTGGCTACACCTTC

v_gene: TRBV15
j_gene: TRBJ2-2
d_gene: TRBD1
abundance: NA
CDR3aa: CATSSQGVSSGELFF
CDR3nt: TGTGCCACCAGCTCCCAGGGGGTATCCTCCGGGGAGCTGTTTTTT

v_gene: TRBV7-2
j_gene: TRBJ1-2
d_gene: TRBD1
abundance: NA
CDR3aa: CASSPAGGLGGYTF
CDR3nt: TGTGCCAGCAGCCCGGCAGGGGGCCTGGGGGGCTACACCTTC

v_gene: TRBV28
j_gene: TRBJ1-5
d_gene: NA
abundance: NA
CDR3aa: CASSSQAGAQPQHF
CDR3nt: TGTGCCAGCAGTTCTCAGGCAGGGGCTCAGCCCCAGCATTTT

v_gene: TRBV27
j_gene: TRBJ1-6
d_gene: TRBD1
abundance: NA
CDR3aa: CASSLEGAGSPLHF
CDR3nt: TGTGCCAGCTCGTTGGAGGGGGCCGGGTCACCCCTCCACTTT

v_gene: TRBV6-5
j_gene: TRBJ1-2
d_gene: TRBD1
abundance: NA
CDR3aa: CASSETGDFRGYTF
CDR3nt: TGTGCCAGCAGCGAGACAGGGGATTTCCGTGGCTACACCTTC

v_gene: TRBV25-1
j_gene: TRBJ2-7
d_gene: NA
abundance: NA
CDR3aa: CASSAAPTNYEQYF
CDR3nt: TGTGCCAGCAGTGCCGCACCCACAAACTACGAGCAGTACTTC

v_gene: TRBV30
j_gene: TRBJ2-2
d_gene: NA
abundance: NA
CDR3aa: CAWSVQFGRAAGELFF
CDR3nt: TGTGCCTGGAGTGTACAGTTTGGCAGGGCGGCCGGGGAGCTGTTTTTT

v_gene: TRBV19
j_gene: TRBJ2-5
d_gene: NA
abundance: NA
CDR3aa: CASSIGLGETQYF
CDR3nt: TGTGCCAGTAGTATTGGGCTAGGAGAGACCCAGTACTTC

v_gene: TRBV10-1
j_gene: TRBJ2-5
d_gene: NA
abundance: NA
CDR3aa: CASSGAGQETQYF
CDR3nt: TGCGCCAGCAGTGGGGCAGGACAAGAGACCCAGTACTTC

v_gene: TRBV12-3/TRBV12-4
j_gene: TRBJ2-1
d_gene: NA
abundance: NA
CDR3aa: CASILSAEYNEQFF
CDR3nt: TGTGCCAGCATCCTCAGTGCTGAGTACAATGAGCAGTTCTTC

v_gene: TRBV7-2
j_gene: TRBJ1-2
d_gene: TRBD1
abundance: NA
CDR3aa: CASSLHQGANGYTF
CDR3nt: TGTGCCAGCAGTCTTCATCAGGGGGCGAATGGCTACACCTTC

v_gene: TRBV6-5
j_gene: TRBJ1-2
d_gene: NA
abundance: NA
CDR3aa: CASSLVGLYGYTF
CDR3nt: TGTGCCAGCAGCTTGGTGGGGCTCTATGGCTACACCTTC

v_gene: TRBV5-4
j_gene: TRBJ2-1
d_gene: NA
abundance: NA
CDR3aa: CASSFSRDNEQFF
CDR3nt: TGTGCCAGCAGCTTTTCCCGGGACAATGAGCAGTTCTTC

v_gene: TRBV28
j_gene: TRBJ2-5
d_gene: TRBD2
abundance: NA
CDR3aa: CASSRRLAGGQETQYF
CDR3nt: TGTGCCAGCAGTCGCCGACTAGCGGGAGGACAAGAGACCCAGTACTTC

v_gene: TRBV27
j_gene: TRBJ1-5
d_gene: NA
abundance: NA
CDR3aa: CASSLFGNQPQHF
CDR3nt: TGTGCCAGCAGTTTATTTGGCAATCAGCCCCAGCATTTT

v_gene: TRBV24-1
j_gene: TRBJ1-2
d_gene: NA
abundance: NA
CDR3aa: CATSDPTGSAGYTF
CDR3nt: TGTGCCACCAGTGATCCAACAGGGTCGGCTGGCTACACCTTC

v_gene: TRBV12-3/TRBV12-4
j_gene: TRBJ2-2
d_gene: NA
abundance: NA
CDR3aa: CASSLGWLFF
CDR3nt: TGTGCCAGCAGTTTGGGTTGGCTGTTTTTT

v_gene: TRBV3-1
j_gene: TRBJ2-1
d_gene: NA
abundance: NA
CDR3aa: CASSLFGARNEQFF
CDR3nt: TGTGCCAGCAGCCTTTTTGGGGCGCGGAATGAGCAGTTCTTC

v_gene: TRBV20-1
j_gene: TRBJ2-7
d_gene: TRBD1
abundance: NA
CDR3aa: CSARVIGTAYEQYF
CDR3nt: TGCAGTGCTAGAGTCATCGGGACAGCCTACGAGCAGTACTTC

v_gene: TRBV12-3/TRBV12-4
j_gene: TRBJ1-1
d_gene: NA
abundance: NA
CDR3aa: CASSLVQGNTEAFF
CDR3nt: TGTGCCAGCAGTTTGGTACAGGGAAACACTGAAGCTTTCTTT

v_gene: TRBV3-1
j_gene: TRBJ1-2
d_gene: TRBD1
abundance: NA
CDR3aa: CASSRGDSSNYGYTF
CDR3nt: TGTGCCAGCAGCCGAGGGGACAGTTCTAACTATGGCTACACCTTC

v_gene: TRBV6-5
j_gene: TRBJ2-3
d_gene: TRBD2
abundance: once
CDR3aa: CASSLSGRPTDTQYF
CDR3nt: TGTGCCAGCAGTCTCAGCGGGAGGCCCACAGATACGCAGTATTTT

v_gene: TRBV3-1
j_gene: TRBJ2-3
d_gene: NA
abundance: NA
CDR3aa: CASSQPGTKGTDTQYF
CDR3nt: TGTGCCAGCAGCCAGCCCGGGACAAAAGGCACAGATACGCAGTATTTT

v_gene: TRBV25-1
j_gene: TRBJ1-1
d_gene: TRBD1
abundance: NA
CDR3aa: CASSEQGTVTEAFF
CDR3nt: TGTGCCAGCAGTGAACAAGGGACAGTCACTGAAGCTTTCTTT

v_gene: TRBV9
j_gene: TRBJ2-3
d_gene: NA
abundance: NA
CDR3aa: CASSVRAGGYTQYF
CDR3nt: TGTGCCAGCAGCGTGAGGGCCGGTGGATATACGCAGTATTTT

v_gene: TRBV27
j_gene: TRBJ1-2
d_gene: NA
abundance: once
CDR3aa: CASSRNINYGYTF
CDR3nt: TGTGCCAGCAGCCGAAATATAAACTATGGCTACACCTTC

v_gene: TRBV27
j_gene: TRBJ2-2
d_gene: TRBD2
abundance: once
CDR3aa: CASRRGLAGGRTGELFF
CDR3nt: TGTGCCAGCAGGCGTGGACTAGCGGGGGGGCGGACCGGGGAGCTGTTTTTT

v_gene: TRBV20-1
j_gene: TRBJ1-1
d_gene: NA
abundance: NA
CDR3aa: CSARLGPEAFF
CDR3nt: TGCAGTGCTAGATTGGGGCCTGAAGCTTTCTTT

v_gene: TRBV24-1
j_gene: TRBJ1-1
d_gene: NA
abundance: NA
CDR3aa: CATSATVEAFF
CDR3nt: TGTGCCACCAGTGCAACAGTTGAAGCTTTCTTT

v_gene: TRBV5-1
j_gene: TRBJ1-4
d_gene: NA
abundance: NA
CDR3aa: CASSPVGGEKLFF
CDR3nt: TGCGCCAGCAGCCCGGTGGGGGGCGAAAAACTGTTTTTT

v_gene: TRBV6-6
j_gene: TRBJ2-4
d_gene: NA
abundance: NA
CDR3aa: CASSYQILKTGSIQYF
CDR3nt: TGTGCCAGCAGTTACCAAATCCTCAAGACAGGAAGCATTCAGTACTTC

v_gene: TRBV6-2/TRBV6-3
j_gene: TRBJ1-1
d_gene: NA
abundance: NA
CDR3aa: CASAWGNTEAFF
CDR3nt: TGTGCCAGCGCTTGGGGGAACACTGAAGCTTTCTTT

v_gene: TRBV13
j_gene: TRBJ2-1
d_gene: TRBD2
abundance: NA
CDR3aa: CASSLVTSGGNEQFF
CDR3nt: TGTGCCAGCAGCTTAGTGACTAGCGGGGGCAATGAGCAGTTCTTC

v_gene: TRBV6-5
j_gene: TRBJ1-2
d_gene: NA
abundance: NA
CDR3aa: CASSPRPESYGYTF
CDR3nt: TGTGCCAGCAGTCCTAGACCCGAAAGCTATGGCTACACCTTC

v_gene: TRBV6-2/TRBV6-3
j_gene: TRBJ2-5
d_gene: NA
abundance: NA
CDR3aa: CASSYSGKQTQYF
CDR3nt: TGTGCCAGCAGTTACTCCGGCAAACAGACCCAGTACTTC

v_gene: TRBV9
j_gene: TRBJ2-5
d_gene: NA
abundance: NA
CDR3aa: CASSVGPQETQYF
CDR3nt: TGTGCCAGCAGCGTAGGCCCCCAAGAGACCCAGTACTTC

v_gene: TRBV5-4
j_gene: TRBJ2-3
d_gene: TRBD1
abundance: NA
CDR3aa: CASSSRNRGRPGTDTQYF
CDR3nt: TGTGCCAGCAGCTCACGGAACAGGGGGCGCCCCGGGACAGATACGCAGTATTTT